Listed here are 8 T cell receptor beta chains from one sample, sequenced in a study of cytomegalovirus exposure and HLA in healthy donors. In the PCR, 60 Vbeta and 13 Jbeta primers were used. The data were produced by immunoSEQ multiplex PCR, yet TCRdb's version contains in-frame clones alone and is incomplete. The sample has 210,000 or so clones, approximately 83% seen once. Sample: PBMCs. The receptors stem from a boy between 2 and 10 years old in good health and CMV-seronegative.

The rearrangement links TRBV2 to TRBJ1-6, with 9 nucleotides matching TRBD1. Per germline, CDR1 SNHLY and CDR2 FYNNEI. Germline trimming cut 4 bases from V and 10 bases from J; bases unmatched to any gene: 8. CDR3 length: 15 amino acids. The CDR3 spells CASSAGQGSGSPLHF. In nucleotides, the CDR3 is TGTGCCAGCAGTGCGGGACAGGGATCTGGGTCACCCCTCCACTTT.

This clone occurred once. This chain joins TRBV5-6 and TRBJ2-1; weak D call: TRBD2 (5 bases). The CDR3 is 16 residues long. The ends were cut back, 1 base at V and 4 bases at J, with 15 bases in the middle. The germline CDR1 and CDR2 sequences are SGHDT and YYEEEE. The CDR3 protein is CASSLTPGVEYNEQFF. The CDR3 DNA sequence: TGTGCCAGCAGCTTGACCCCCGGGGTAGAATACAATGAGCAGTTCTTC.

This clone was observed a few times. The chain links TRBV2 to TRBJ2-7, with D tentatively TRBD2 (5 bases). The germline gives CDR1 SNHLY, CDR2 FYNNEI. The CDR3 runs to 12 residues. With 6 bases removed from V and 1 base from J, the gap between germline ends came to 7 bases. The CDR3 region is CASRGGSYEQYF. CDR3 coding DNA: TGTGCCAGCAGAGGCGGGTCCTACGAGCAGTACTTC.

The CDR3 bases are TGTGCCAGCAGTGAACGTAACAGGGCTCCTACCCCCTATGGCTACACCTTC. Its translation: CASSERNRAPTPYGYTF. The chain employs TRBV2 and TRBJ1-2, with a tentative D call TRBD1 (6 bases). The germline V gene has CDR1 SNHLY and CDR2 FYNNEI. V dropped 2 bases and J dropped 4 bases, with 20 bases sitting between them. CDR3 length: 17 amino acids.

This chain connects TRBV2 to TRBJ2-7; D ambiguous. The CDR3 is 14 residues long. Per germline, CDR1 SNHLY and CDR2 FYNNEI. With 0 bases removed from V and 7 bases from J, the gap between germline ends came to 13 bases. CDR3 DNA sequence: TGTGCCAGCAGTGAAGCGGAGAAACCATTGGAGCAGTACTTC. Amino acid sequence: CASSEAEKPLEQYF.

CDR3 loop: CAWSATGSGYTF. Here the CDR3 DNA reads TGTGCCTGGAGTGCGACAGGGTCTGGCTACACCTTC. The chain couples TRBV30 to TRBJ1-2, with 7 bases that match TRBD1. The germline V gene has CDR1 GTSNPN and CDR2 SVGIG (reference sequence). V gave up 1 base and J gave up 7 bases; unmatched junction bases: 3. CDR3 length equals 12 residues.

The chain links TRBV5-1 to TRBJ2-2; 7 bases match TRBD2. The CDR3 spans 15 residues. V was pared by 1 base and J by 5 bases, with 5 bases of the junction left unmatched. Per the germline V gene, CDR1 is SGHRS and CDR2 is YFSETQ. The chain's CDR3 is CASSLSARETGELFF. DNA of the CDR3: TGCGCCAGCAGCTTGTCCGCGCGGGAGACCGGGGAGCTGTTTTTT.

The chain uses TRBV10-3 and TRBJ1-1; D gene ambiguous. The ends were cut back, 11 bases at V and 2 bases at J, with 18 bases in the middle. Germline V gene sequence: CDR1 ENHRY, CDR2 SYGVKD. The CDR3 totals 14 residues. CDR3 in DNA: TGTGCCGCCGGGAAGGACGGACGAAACACTGAAGCTTTCTTT. Residues: CAAGKDGRNTEAFF.